This passage covers 21 T cell receptor beta chains from one sample sequenced in a study of T-cell memory formation after mild COVID-19. One entry per CDR3 protein results from TCRdb running MiXCR on the 5' RACE reads. The table records about 540,000 distinct CDR3 sequences, roughly 21% of them present only once. Sequencing was performed on PBMCs or a T cell subset sorted from them (not recorded which). The receptors derive from an adult woman who had mild COVID-19 (a few samples of this study predate the infection). Cell type and time point are not known.

This clonotype was observed a few times. V is TRBV5-4 and J is TRBJ2-3, with 8 bases aligning to TRBD2. The V and J ends lost 4 bases and 4 bases, in that order; junction bases with no gene match: 2. The CDR3 is 13 amino acids. From germline, CDR1 is SGHNT and CDR2 YYREEE (reference sequence). Written as DNA, the CDR3 is TGTGCCAGCAGCGGGACTAGTTCAGATACGCAGTATTTT. Protein: CASSGTSSDTQYF.

This chain joins TRBV15 and TRBJ2-3; D is unclear. Trimming took 3 bases from V and 3 from J, leaving 4 bases between them. The CDR3 is 12 residues long. Germline V CDR1 and CDR2: LNHNV, YYDKDF (reference sequence). CDR3 DNA sequence: TGTGCCACCAGCAGCCGAACAGATACGCAGTATTTT. It encodes CATSSRTDTQYF. The full variable domain, rest sourced from reference TRBV15 and TRBJ2-3, is DAMVIQNPRYQVTQFGKPVTLSCSQTLNHNVMYWYQQKSSQAPKLLFHYYDKDFNNEADTPDNFQSRRPNTSFCFLDIRSPGLGDTAMYLCATSSRTDTQYFGPGTRLTVL.

The V call is TRBV20-1, the J call TRBJ1-2; the D is unclear. From germline, CDR1 is DFQATT and CDR2 SNEGSKA (reference sequence). CDR3 length equals 12 residues. The germline V and J ends were trimmed by 5 bases and 2 bases, with 9 bases remaining between them. CDR3 protein: CSAGNTNYGYTF. The CDR3, as DNA: TGCAGTGCTGGAAATACAAACTATGGCTACACCTTC.

This clonotype was counted only a few times. The chain combines TRBV29-1 with TRBJ2-1; the D is unclear. CDR3 size: 13 residues. The V end was cut by 5 bases, the J end by 7 bases, with 15 bases between. Germline loops: CDR1 SQVTM, CDR2 ANQGSEA. CDR3 protein: CSVLSPLGNEQFF. CDR3 coding DNA: TGCAGCGTTCTAAGTCCCCTTGGGAATGAGCAGTTCTTC.

The rearrangement uses TRBV7-9 and TRBJ1-1; no clear D. This CDR3 has 16 amino acids. Germline V gives CDR1 SEHNR, CDR2 FQNEAQ (reference sequence). V was shortened by 1 base and J by 1 base, with 13 bases between the two germline ends. This chain's CDR3 is CASSLGLTAGNTEAFF. The CDR3 DNA reads as TGTGCCAGCAGCTTAGGGCTCACCGCCGGGAACACTGAAGCTTTCTTT.

V is TRBV4-3 and J is TRBJ2-7; D is unresolved. The CDR3 contains 15 residues. V shed 0 bases and J shed 2 bases, with 11 bases lying between them. Germline CDR1 reads LGHNA; CDR2 reads YSLEER. This CDR3 is CASSQEARLTYEQYF. The CDR3 region has the DNA TGCGCCAGCAGCCAAGAGGCGCGGCTTACCTACGAGCAGTACTTC.

J is TRBJ1-1 and V is TRBV3-1, with TRBD1 matching 7 bases. This CDR3 region has 16 residues. The germline V gene has CDR1 LGHDT and CDR2 YNNKEL (reference sequence). V lost 4 bases, J lost 1 base, and 9 bases stayed unmatched. CDR3 sequence reads: CASSPAQGGANTEAFF. DNA for the CDR3: TGTGCCAGCAGCCCGGCTCAGGGGGGAGCGAACACTGAAGCTTTCTTT. The full variable domain, in which reference TRBV3-1 and TRBJ1-1 provide the parts outside the CDR3, is DTAVSQTPKYLVTQMGNDKSIKCEQNLGHDTMYWYKQDSKKFLKIMFSYNNKELIINETVPNRFSPKSPDKAHLNLHINSLELGDSAVYFCASSPAQGGANTEAFFGQGTRLTVV.

This clonotype was counted between two and nine times. The chain carries TRBV12-3 or TRBV12-4 and TRBJ2-7; D gene unclear. V was shortened by 2 bases and J by 2 bases, with 16 bases between the two germline ends. The CDR3 runs 16 residues. This CDR3 is CASSLSEAFRPYEQYF. As DNA, the CDR3 is TGTGCCAGCAGTTTATCTGAGGCCTTCAGGCCCTACGAGCAGTACTTC.

This clonotype was seen a handful of times. The J gene is TRBJ1-2, the V gene TRBV3-1; no definite D call. The V end was cut by 4 bases, the J end by 3 bases, with 9 bases between. This CDR3 is 13 amino acids long. From germline, CDR1 is LGHDT and CDR2 YNNKEL (reference sequence). The CDR3 loop is CASSPEPDYGYTF. Here the CDR3 DNA reads TGTGCCAGCAGCCCCGAGCCCGACTATGGCTACACCTTC.

This chain connects TRBV6-5 to TRBJ2-7; TRBD1 matches at 9 bases. CDR1 is MNHEY, CDR2 SVGAGI, per germline. CDR3 length: 17 residues. V shed 0 bases and J 2 bases; nucleotides not matched to a gene: 8. The CDR3 here is CASSYSMPGQGPYEQYF. CDR3 nucleotides: TGTGCCAGCAGTTACTCGATGCCGGGACAGGGCCCCTACGAGCAGTACTTC.

This clonotype turned up a few times. The chain carries TRBV29-1 and TRBJ2-7; possible D gene TRBD2, 6 bases. Germline CDR1 is SQVTM and CDR2 is ANQGSEA. CDR3 length: 14 residues. Trimming took off 3 bases at V and 0 bases at J, with 12 bases between the two ends. Here the CDR3 reads CSVESEGGSYEQYF. The CDR3 nucleotides read TGCAGCGTTGAGTCGGAGGGCGGCTCCTACGAGCAGTACTTC.

CDR3 DNA: TGTGCCAGCAGCTTAGAGGGACACTCTGGGGCCAACGTCCTGACTTTC. It specifies CASSLEGHSGANVLTF. J is TRBJ2-6 and V is TRBV11-1, with D possibly TRBD1 on 6 matching bases. V lost 1 base to trimming and J lost 0 bases, with 7 bases between them. Germline CDR1 and CDR2: SGHAT and FQDESV (reference sequence). This CDR3 is 16 amino acids long.

The rearrangement joins TRBV14 to TRBJ1-4; D possibly corresponds to TRBD1 (5 bases). Trimming took 2 bases from V and 3 from J, leaving 10 bases between them. The CDR3 is 15 amino acids. CDR1 and CDR2 (germline): SGHDN, FVKESK. The CDR3: CASSQIQGSNEKLFF. The CDR3 DNA is TGTGCCAGCAGCCAAATTCAGGGTTCTAATGAAAAACTGTTTTTT.

This clonotype was seen a few times. The chain couples TRBV7-3 to TRBJ2-1; D remains unclear. The CDR3 has 14 amino acids. Trimming took 3 bases from V and 7 from J, leaving 13 bases between them. Germline CDR1 SGHTA, CDR2 FQGTGA. In DNA form, the CDR3 reads TGTGCCAGCAGCTTCCACCCCCTGGGTAATGAGCAGTTCTTC. This translates into CASSFHPLGNEQFF.

This clonotype was detected only a few times. This rearrangement joins TRBV20-1 to TRBJ2-7; 9 bases are shared with TRBD2. The CDR3 runs to 13 residues. Germline CDR1 is DFQATT and CDR2 is SNEGSKA (reference sequence). After removal of 5 bases from V and 5 bases from J, the junction contained 7 bases not matched to a gene. CDR3 bases: TGCAGTGCTCGGCGGGAGGGCCGGGACGAGCAGTACTTC. Translation gives CSARREGRDEQYF.

This clonotype was detected many times. CDR3 coding DNA: TGTGCCAGCAGTGTGAGCAGGGTAGGAGGCTACACCTTC. Its protein is CASSVSRVGGYTF. The V call is TRBV6-1, the J call TRBJ1-2, with D maybe TRBD1 (5 bases). The CDR3 runs 13 residues. Trimming shortened V by 4 bases and J by 8 bases, and 14 bases separated the two germline ends. Per the germline V gene, CDR1 is MNHNS and CDR2 is SASEGT.

The chain is built from TRBV10-3 and TRBJ1-1; D is uncertain. This CDR3 contains 15 residues. Trimming pared 3 bases from V and 4 bases from J, leaving 15 bases between. Germline lookup yields CDR1 ENHRY and CDR2 SYGVKD. This chain's CDR3 is CAISDAGSWTTEAFF. The CDR3 DNA sequence: TGTGCCATCAGTGACGCCGGGAGCTGGACCACTGAAGCTTTCTTT.

This clonotype was counted between two and nine times. V is TRBV12-3 or TRBV12-4 and J is TRBJ2-1, with 8 positions matching TRBD1. The V gene end was trimmed by 8 bases and the J gene end by 8 bases; junction bases not matched to a gene: 8. The CDR3 totals 13 residues. For the CDR3, the DNA is TGTGCCAGCCTCCGGTCGACAGGGGATGAGCAGTTCTTC. Translated, it gives CASLRSTGDEQFF.

The chain employs TRBV5-6 and TRBJ2-3; D unresolved. Per germline, CDR1 SGHDT and CDR2 YYEEEE. Trimming took 3 bases from V and 0 from J, leaving 11 bases between them. The CDR3 is 15 residues long. As DNA, the CDR3 is TGTGCCAGCAGCTCCCTAACCGGTAGCACAGATACGCAGTATTTT. It translates to CASSSLTGSTDTQYF.

The chain uses TRBV11-2 and TRBJ1-2; 11 nucleotides align to TRBD1. The length of the CDR3 is 16 residues. The trim removed 5 bases at V and 7 bases at J, leaving 12 bases unmatched. The germline CDR1 and CDR2 sequences are SGHAT and FQNNGV. The DNA of the CDR3 is TGTGCCAGCAGCCCTTATGGGGGACAGGGGGTCTCTGGCTACACCTTC. Translation gives CASSPYGGQGVSGYTF.

Only a few counts were recorded for this clonotype. J is TRBJ1-1 and V is TRBV9; the D gene is possibly TRBD1 (5 bases). Trimming shortened V by 0 bases and J by 0 bases, and 15 bases separated the two germline ends. CDR3 length: 17 residues. Germline values: CDR1 SGDLS, CDR2 YYNGEE. Here the CDR3 DNA reads TGTGCCAGCAGCGTAGCATCGCGGGGGGGAATGAACACTGAAGCTTTCTTT. It encodes CASSVASRGGMNTEAFF.